This T cell receptor beta chain comes out of a study of Ad26.COV2.S vaccination and SARS-CoV-2 variants. Study context: Participants got Ad26.COV2.S intramuscularly, once or twice 56 days apart.

Germline V gene lookup returns CDR1 LNHDA and CDR2 SQIVND (reference sequence). This CDR3 comprises 13 residues. V lost 3 bases and J lost 6, with 12 bases in between. Sequencing used immunoSEQ multiplex PCR; TCRdb keeps in-frame clones, though not all of them. The sample records 300,000 to 400,000 clones, around 88% being singletons. Treatment indicated: 15 to 20 received Ad26.COV2.S at low or high dose, single or two shots; 5 received placebo; per-sample allocation not given. Vaccine and placebo recipients were sampled on day 63 after the first injection. Boston provided a donor who was an adult aged 18-55 years.

Source: peripheral blood, taken in a trial of Ad26.COV2.S vaccine versus placebo. This chain connects TRBV19 to TRBJ2-7, with D tentatively TRBD1 (5 bases). The TCR was taken from a person aged 18-65 years who received the Ad26.COV2.S COVID-19 vaccine or a placebo. CDR3 sequence: CASSIGHRGEQYF. CDR3 sequence (DNA): TGTGCCAGTAGTATTGGACACCGCGGCGAGCAGTACTTC.